Listed below are T cell receptor beta chains from one sample, sequenced in a study of Graves' ophthalmopathy and Graves' hyperthyroidism. MiXCR, run by TCRdb on the multiplex PCR reads, gives a single entry per CDR3 protein. The data show hundreds of thousands of distinct CDR3 sequences, with around 14% seen just once and about a tenth held by the top ten. The specimen sequenced was blood. The receptors originated from a woman in her thirties with Graves' ophthalmopathy. The conserved cysteine and the conserved F or W are not part of the CDR3 here. D genes are given only for firm matches. Size is omitted from some rows. Given values are once, few, many or a class for expanded clones.

v_call d_call clone_size cdr3_aa
TRBV7-8 TRBD1 many ASSTSRDRGLTEAF
TRBV12-3/TRBV12-4 . . ASSLGGASESSYEQY
TRBV12-3/TRBV12-4 . many ASSQNREGKNEQY
TRBV30 . many AWRGSSGNYGYT
TRBV12-5 TRBD1 . ASGQGTGWGETQY
TRBV20-1 TRBD1 many SARVQGAFIYGYT
TRBV5-1 . . ASSRGQEGKSGYT
TRBV11-2 . many ASSLVGRMNTEAF
TRBV6-1 . many ASSPQRLTNYGYT
TRBV6-1 TRBD1 many ASSERSTGATEAF
TRBV4-1 . . ASSQEQGHPMEPQH
TRBV12-3/TRBV12-4 . many ASSESNYGYT
TRBV4-1 . . ASSQGSVVSGNTIY
TRBV12-3/TRBV12-4 . many ASRPGLVEETQY
TRBV5-1 TRBD1 many ASSLGQGIIDTEAF
TRBV28 . . ASSIGAPSYTEAF
TRBV20-1 . few SAREGTENTEAF
TRBV30 . few AWGLTGNTEAF
TRBV6-1 TRBD1 few ASRDRALGTEAF
TRBV12-3/TRBV12-4 TRBD1 many ASRTGEQPQH
TRBV6-2/TRBV6-3 . many ASSYSPNTGELF
TRBV29-1 . . SVEDFGGLSGNTIY
TRBV11-2 . many ASSPGGVAYEQY
TRBV7-9 . . ASSPPDYGANVLT
TRBV20-1 . many SAPGLAKNIQY
TRBV6-1 . . ASSEEGTNEKLF
TRBV12-3/TRBV12-4 TRBD1 many ASSTTGVSGNTIY
TRBV6-1 . many ASSERGPADQPQH
TRBV18 . many ASADSNNQPQH
TRBV5-1 . . ASSFMGARAYEQY
TRBV27 . many ASSLSMSSYNSPLH
TRBV7-3 TRBD1 . ASSFQGGLDGYT
TRBV30 TRBD1 many AWSSLGQGAHYGYT
TRBV2 . many ASSGVQQF
TRBV9 TRBD1 many ASSVEGQGAIYGYT
TRBV28 . . ASRETGRVSKNIKY
TRBV11-2 TRBD1 many ASSPRDRQETQY
TRBV20-1 TRBD1 . SARVTGTDYEQY
TRBV6-1 . once ASSEETVALYGYT
TRBV6-1 TRBD1 . ASNRGLDTNQPQH
TRBV6-5 TRBD1 many ASSYSGTGAWETQY
TRBV30 . many AWREGEGNTEAF
TRBV28 . . ASSFYPVYGYT
TRBV6-5 . many ASSYGGKGETQY
TRBV9 . many ASSVDVGASSPLH